The 26 T cell receptor beta chains below were found in one sample sequenced in a study of identical twins. One entry per CDR3 protein results from TCRdb running MiXCR on the 5' RACE reads. Of around 530,000 distinct CDR3 sequences in the sample, nearly 15% were seen once. These records were also assigned to another study, of yellow fever vaccine responses in identical twins.

Material for sequencing was CD4+ T cells sorted from blood. Every receptor here comes from a woman aged 18-35 years in good health.

The chain combines TRBV12-3 or TRBV12-4 with TRBJ2-1, with a possible D match to TRBD1 (6 bases). This CDR3 is built from 14 residues. Trimming shortened V by 3 bases and J by 8 bases, and 14 bases separated the two germline ends. The CDR3 region has the DNA TGTGCCAGCAGTTTTAGGCGGGCAGGGGATGAGCAGTTCTTC. It specifies CASSFRRAGDEQFF.

The chain recombines TRBV7-9 with TRBJ1-1; D remains unclear. This CDR3 has 16 residues. Germline CDR1 is SEHNR and CDR2 is FQNEAQ (reference sequence). V was clipped by 2 bases and J by 3 bases, with 16 bases between them. The CDR3 here is CASSLPDRSWDTEAFF. Here the CDR3 DNA reads TGTGCCAGCAGCTTACCTGACCGGTCTTGGGACACTGAAGCTTTCTTT.

Only a few counts were recorded for this clonotype. The J gene is TRBJ2-1, the V gene TRBV7-2; no firm D call. The germline gives CDR1 SGHTA, CDR2 FQGNSA. V dropped 5 bases and J dropped 0 bases, with 11 bases sitting between them. The CDR3 runs 15 residues. In nucleotides, the CDR3 is TGTGCCAGCAGCCCTGAGTCGAGCTCCTACAATGAGCAGTTCTTC. Protein sequence: CASSPESSSYNEQFF.

The V and J genes are TRBV28 and TRBJ2-7; 7 nucleotides align to TRBD1. Germline V gives CDR1 MDHEN, CDR2 SYDVKM. The CDR3 spans 15 residues. The junction had 10 bases not matched to a gene; V was cut back by 6 bases and J by 2 bases. The CDR3: CASSTRRQGPYEQYV. The CDR3 nucleotides read TGTGCCAGCAGCACTCGACGACAGGGTCCCTACGAGCAGTACGTC.

The J gene is TRBJ2-3, the V gene TRBV12-5; D is perhaps TRBD2 (5 bases). V lost 2 bases, J lost 2 bases, and 8 bases lay in between. CDR1 and CDR2 (germline): LGHNT, FRNRAP. The CDR3 contains 14 residues. CDR3 protein: CASGLSGPTDTQYF. For the CDR3, the DNA is TGTGCTAGTGGTTTGAGCGGACCCACAGATACGCAGTATTTT. The full variable domain, completed using reference TRBV12-5 and TRBJ2-3, is DARVTQTPRHKVTEMGQEVTMRCQPILGHNTVFWYRQTMMQGLELLAYFRNRAPLDDSGMPKDRFSAEMPDATLATLKIQPSEPRDSAVYFCASGLSGPTDTQYFGPGTRLTVL.

The chain uses TRBV5-1 and TRBJ2-7; D remains ambiguous. The CDR3 consists of 11 residues. V gave up 2 bases and J gave up 6 bases, with 6 bases separating them. Germline CDR1 is SGHRS and CDR2 is YFSETQ. As DNA, the CDR3 is TGCGCCAGCAGCTTAGAGTGCGAGCAGTACGTC. Translation: CASSLECEQYV.

In this sample, this clonotype turned up a few times. The V call is TRBV20-1, the J call TRBJ2-3; weak D call: TRBD1 (6 bases). Germline V gives CDR1 DFQATT, CDR2 SNEGSKA (reference sequence). V gave up 0 bases and J gave up 1 base, with 17 bases separating them. The CDR3 extends over 17 amino acids. The chain's CDR3 is CSARDEGHLWGTDTQYF. The CDR3, as DNA: TGCAGTGCTAGAGATGAGGGACACCTATGGGGCACAGATACGCAGTATTTT.

This clonotype was seen more than once but under ten times. The chain has TRBV5-5 and TRBJ2-2, with D maybe TRBD2 (6 bases). V lost 4 bases and J 7 bases, leaving 17 bases between the germline ends. The CDR3 has 15 amino acids. Germline loops: CDR1 SGHKS, CDR2 YYEKEE (reference sequence). In DNA, the CDR3 is TGTGCCAGCAGCGTACTGGGACTGGGGGGCGGGGAGCTGTTTTTT. Translation: CASSVLGLGGGELFF.

This sequence joins TRBV5-5 and TRBJ2-2; D remains unclear. Deletions cut 0 bases from V and 0 bases from J, with 15 bases between. Per the germline V gene, CDR1 is SGHKS and CDR2 is YYEKEE (reference sequence). This CDR3 spans 18 amino acids. The CDR3 DNA reads as TGTGCCAGCAGCTTGGCTACGGCCAGCCTCGCGAACACCGGGGAGCTGTTTTTT. It specifies CASSLATASLANTGELFF.

This chain joins TRBV20-1 and TRBJ1-4; D not certain. V was pared by 0 bases and J by 4 bases, with 12 bases between. Germline V lookup: CDR1 DFQATT, CDR2 SNEGSKA (reference sequence). This CDR3 has 15 residues. CDR3 loop: CSARDQRTYNEKLFF. The CDR3 DNA reads as TGCAGTGCTAGAGATCAACGGACTTATAATGAAAAACTGTTTTTT.

This sequence joins TRBV20-1 and TRBJ2-2, with TRBD2 identical over 9 bases. Germline lookup yields CDR1 DFQATT and CDR2 SNEGSKA (reference sequence). This CDR3 contains 15 residues. The ends lost 5 bases at V and 4 bases at J; junction bases unmatched: 8. CDR3: CSAGVAGVFTGELFF. DNA for the CDR3: TGCAGTGCTGGAGTAGCGGGAGTATTCACCGGGGAGCTGTTTTTT.

In its sample, this clonotype was seen a few times. The chain has TRBV28 and TRBJ2-2, with 9 positions matching TRBD1. V was pared by 3 bases and J by 3 bases, with 8 bases of the junction left unmatched. The CDR3 is 17 residues long. CDR1 MDHEN and CDR2 SYDVKM come from the germline V gene. The CDR3 sequence: CASSLLRDRVDTGELFF. As DNA, the CDR3 is TGTGCCAGCAGTTTGCTCCGGGACAGGGTAGACACCGGGGAGCTGTTTTTT.

This chain uses TRBV18 with TRBJ2-7, with D perhaps matching TRBD2 (5 bases). The CDR3 is 13 amino acids. Germline lookup yields CDR1 KGHSH and CDR2 LQKENI. V shed 4 bases and J shed 4 bases, with 11 bases lying between them. CDR3 nucleotides: TGTGCCAGCTCACGAGACCGGAGGTACGAGCAGTACTTC. It yields the protein CASSRDRRYEQYF.

This clonotype has only a few counts. The V and J genes are TRBV29-1 and TRBJ2-3; maybe TRBD2 (5 bases). With 7 bases removed from V and 1 base from J, the gap between germline ends came to 15 bases. Looked up from germline, CDR1 is SQVTM and CDR2 is ANQGSEA. The CDR3 has 14 amino acids. The DNA of the CDR3 is TGCAGCGCCCGAAGAGGAGCGGGCACAGATACGCAGTATTTT. Its translation: CSARRGAGTDTQYF.

This chain connects TRBV6-6 to TRBJ1-6; a possible D gene is TRBD1 (6 bases). Germline CDR1 MNHNY, CDR2 SVGAGI (reference sequence). This CDR3 is 11 amino acids long. Trimming stripped 9 bases from V and 8 bases from J, with 8 bases between. The CDR3 DNA follows: TGTGCCAGTAAGGGGGATTCACCCCTCCACTTT. Amino acids: CASKGDSPLHF.

This rearrangement joins TRBV20-1 to TRBJ2-2; TRBD2 matches 11 bases. V dropped 4 bases and J dropped 2; count of bases not matched to a gene: 3. In germline, CDR1 is DFQATT, CDR2 SNEGSKA (reference sequence). The CDR3 consists of 15 residues. CDR3 sequence reads: CSATSGGPNTGELFF. Here the CDR3 DNA reads TGCAGTGCTACTAGCGGGGGGCCAAACACCGGGGAGCTGTTTTTT.

This clonotype was counted only a few times. The rearrangement joins TRBV7-2 to TRBJ1-1; D ambiguous. Between the trimmed V and J ends, which lost 6 bases and 0 bases, there was a span of 14 bases. The CDR3 has 15 amino acids. Germline loops: CDR1 SGHTA, CDR2 FQGNSA. CDR3 coding DNA: TGTGCCAGCAGACGCAGAACTACAGTGAACACTGAAGCTTTCTTT. It is translated as CASRRRTTVNTEAFF.

This clonotype was picked up a small number of times. The chain joins TRBV5-1 to TRBJ2-3; 9 bases align to TRBD2. Trimming at V came to 0 bases and at J to 6 bases, leaving 8 bases not matched to a gene. CDR3 length: 16 amino acids. CDR1 is SGHRS, CDR2 YFSETQ, per germline. The CDR3 sequence is CASSLVLAGSGDTQYF. The DNA for the CDR3 is TGCGCCAGCAGCTTGGTTCTAGCGGGGAGCGGGGATACGCAGTATTTT.

CDR3 nucleotides: TGCAGTGCTAGAGATCACCCTGTTAGCGGATACACAGATACGCAGTATTTT. It specifies CSARDHPVSGYTDTQYF. This chain joins TRBV20-1 and TRBJ2-3; D might be TRBD2 (6 bases). This CDR3 spans 17 amino acids. The germline CDR1 and CDR2 sequences are DFQATT and SNEGSKA (reference sequence). V was trimmed by 0 bases and J by 2 bases, leaving 18 bases between them.

This chain links TRBV10-3 with TRBJ2-7, with 7 bases that match TRBD2. CDR3 length equals 12 residues. Germline values: CDR1 ENHRY, CDR2 SYGVKD. The V segment lost 6 bases and the J segment 7 bases; nucleotides outside the gene matches: 6. CDR3: CAIRDSGGEQYV. The CDR3 DNA reads as TGTGCCATCAGAGATTCGGGGGGTGAGCAGTACGTC.

This clonotype has more than one count but fewer than ten. This chain joins TRBV25-1 and TRBJ2-3; TRBD1 matches at 9 bases. Germline CDR1 MGHDK, CDR2 SYGVNS. The CDR3 is made up of 14 amino acids. After removal of 8 bases from V and 7 bases from J, the junction contained 10 bases not matched to a gene. CDR3: CASSRGGQGNTQYF. CDR3 nucleotide sequence: TGTGCCAGCTCCCGAGGGGGACAGGGAAATACGCAGTATTTT.

The chain joins TRBV25-1 to TRBJ1-2, with a weak D call TRBD1 (5 bases). Trimming took off 3 bases at V and 7 bases at J, with 6 bases between the two ends. The CDR3 covers 11 residues. Germline-derived CDR1 and CDR2 are MGHDK and SYGVNS. CDR3 in DNA: TGTGCCAGCAGTGATACAGGTGGCTACACCTTC. Protein: CASSDTGGYTF.

This chain uses TRBV7-6 with TRBJ2-7; tentatively, D is TRBD1 (5 bases). Germline loops: CDR1 SGHVS, CDR2 FNYEAQ. This CDR3 is 14 amino acids long. V dropped 5 bases and J dropped 4 bases, with 15 bases sitting between them. The CDR3, as DNA: TGTGCCAGCAGCCTCACAACAGGCTTTTACGAGCAGTACTTC. Its protein is CASSLTTGFYEQYF. The full variable domain, completed using reference TRBV7-6 and TRBJ2-7, is GAGVSQSPRYKVTKRGQDVALRCDPISGHVSLYWYRQALGQGPEFLTYFNYEAQQDKSGLPNDRFSAERPEGSISTLTIQRTEQRDSAMYRCASSLTTGFYEQYFGPGTRLTVT.

The sample holds many counts of this clonotype. The genes are TRBV6-1 and TRBJ1-1, with D unresolved. This CDR3 is built from 15 residues. Germline V lookup: CDR1 MNHNS, CDR2 SASEGT. V was shortened by 6 bases and J by 5 bases, with 19 bases between the two germline ends. CDR3 amino acids: CASSHGLTGRTEAFF. The CDR3 DNA follows: TGTGCCAGCAGCCACGGACTGACTGGGAGGACTGAAGCTTTCTTT.

This clonotype was observed many times. This rearrangement joins TRBV7-2 to TRBJ2-3; a possible D gene is TRBD1 (6 bases). V was cut by 1 base and J by 1 base, with 12 bases left in between. The CDR3 sequence is 16 residues long. Germline V gene data show CDR1 as SGHTA and CDR2 as FQGNSA. DNA for the CDR3: TGTGCCAGCAGCTTAGGGGGCAGGGGAGGCACAGATACGCAGTATTTT. It specifies CASSLGGRGGTDTQYF.

The rearrangement joins TRBV29-1 to TRBJ2-1; 8 bases align to TRBD1. Trimming removed 6 bases from V and 6 bases from J; junction bases left unmatched: 1. This CDR3 is 11 amino acids long. Germline loops: CDR1 SQVTM, CDR2 ANQGSEA. CDR3 coding DNA: TGCAGCGTAGGACAGGGCAATGAGCAGTTCTTC. It codes for CSVGQGNEQFF.